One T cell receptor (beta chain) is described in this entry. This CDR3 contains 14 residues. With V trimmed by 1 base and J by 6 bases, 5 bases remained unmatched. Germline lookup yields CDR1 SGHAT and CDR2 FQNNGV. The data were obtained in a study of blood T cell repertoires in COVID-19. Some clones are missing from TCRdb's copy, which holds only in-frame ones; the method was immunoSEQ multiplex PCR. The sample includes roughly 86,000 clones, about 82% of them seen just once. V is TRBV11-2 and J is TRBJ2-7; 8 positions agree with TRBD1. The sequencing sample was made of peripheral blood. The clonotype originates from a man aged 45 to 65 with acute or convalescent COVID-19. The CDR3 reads CASSLVQGGGEQYF. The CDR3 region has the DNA TGTGCCAGCAGCTTAGTACAGGGGGGTGGCGAGCAGTACTTC.